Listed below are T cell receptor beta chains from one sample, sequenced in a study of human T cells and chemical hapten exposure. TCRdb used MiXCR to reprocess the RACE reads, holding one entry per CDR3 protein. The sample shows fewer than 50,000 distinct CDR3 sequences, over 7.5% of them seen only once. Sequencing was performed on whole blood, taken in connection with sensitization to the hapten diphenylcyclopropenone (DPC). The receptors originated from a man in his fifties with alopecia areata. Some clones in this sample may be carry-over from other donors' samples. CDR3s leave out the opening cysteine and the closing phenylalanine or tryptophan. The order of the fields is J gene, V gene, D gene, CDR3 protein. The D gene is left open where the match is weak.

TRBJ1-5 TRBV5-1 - ASSSDWNQPQH
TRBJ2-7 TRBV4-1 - ASSHPGLNSYEQY
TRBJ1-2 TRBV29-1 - SVNLPANYGYT
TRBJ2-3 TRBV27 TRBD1 ASALVRGRTDTQY
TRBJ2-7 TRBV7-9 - ASSTLPIEQY
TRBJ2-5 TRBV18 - ASSPLVLGLGQETQY
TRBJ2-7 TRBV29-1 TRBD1 SVRDRVVEQY
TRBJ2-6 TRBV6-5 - ASSPRPFSGANVLT
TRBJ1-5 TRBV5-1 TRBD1 ASSLGQGEPQH
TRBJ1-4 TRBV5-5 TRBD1 ASSWGQGTNEKLF
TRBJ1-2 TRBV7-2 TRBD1 ASSLRTGGFGDGYT
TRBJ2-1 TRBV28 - ASSSPFNEQF
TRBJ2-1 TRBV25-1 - ATTGGYNEQF
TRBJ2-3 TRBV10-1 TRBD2 ASMPGGAGSDTQY
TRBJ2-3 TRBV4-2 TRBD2 ASSQAGGGVPDTQY
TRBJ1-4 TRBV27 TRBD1 ASSSHRGRNEKLF
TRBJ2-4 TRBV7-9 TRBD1 ASSGGTGGVNIQY
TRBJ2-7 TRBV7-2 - ASSLDYRDHEQY
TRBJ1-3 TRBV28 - ASSLPLGGNTIY
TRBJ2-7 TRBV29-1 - SVVRQGMNEQY
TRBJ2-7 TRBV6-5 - ASRRRAEQY
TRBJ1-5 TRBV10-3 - AISESKSGGSNQPQH
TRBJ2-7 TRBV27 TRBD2 ASSLITTAGGPYEQY
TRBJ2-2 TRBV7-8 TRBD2 ASSPDLAGSGELF
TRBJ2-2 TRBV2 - ASSGQLGELF
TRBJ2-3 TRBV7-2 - ASSFGGPPADTQY
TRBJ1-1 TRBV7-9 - ASNLGRLNTEAF
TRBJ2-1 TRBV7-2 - ASSLVASVLNEQF
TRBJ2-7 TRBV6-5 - ASRTTWDSEFYEQY
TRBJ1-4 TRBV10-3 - AISEQSYEKLF
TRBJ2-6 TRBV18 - ASSPPSGANVLT